One T cell receptor (beta chain) is described in this entry. Its antigen is still unknown. Qualities for individual bases were not recorded, and no much larger clone is one base off. This sample was taken from a study of CD8+ T cells in alopecia areata (dated by TCRdb to 2017 to 2018). With regard to the full study: To study T cell clonal expansion in alopecia areata, the researchers applied high-throughput TCRbeta sequencing to both the C3H/HeJ mouse model and human patients. In humans, TCRbeta sequencing was performed on scalp tissue and on sorted CD4+ and CD8+ peripheral blood T cells from healthy controls and from patients with patchy or totalis/universalis alopecia areata. Clonality in the scalp was compared among normal scalp (n=4), patchy alopecia areata scalp (n=8), and alopecia totalis/universalis scalp (n=8). RNA came from the PAXgene miRNA kit for fixed scalp, the miRNeasy kit for PBMCs, and the RNeasy kit for mouse skin. immunoSEQ multiplex PCR using 35 Vbeta forward primers and 13 Jbeta reverse primers was used to amplify TCRbeta CDR3 regions.

The full study reports these points: Higher clonality and more expanded CD8+ clones were observed in lesional scalp than in normal scalp, particularly in alopecia totalis/universalis, a finding suggestive of antigenic drive. Shared TCR sequences between patients were less evident than in mice, which may be partly attributable to HLA diversity in the patient population. Resident alphabeta T cells in normal human skin are also sequenced, complicating scalp TCR repertoire analysis, unlike mouse skin dominated by gammadelta T cells.

PBMCs were separated by density centrifugation and stained for CD3, CD4 and CD8, after which CD4+ and CD8+ T cells were sorted on a FACSAria. Unaffected controls provided scalp biopsies and blood samples. Preparation of the library involved the immunoSEQ multiplex PCR assay. For TCR sequencing, RNA was extracted from every sample and reverse transcribed into cDNA to serve as template. First-strand cDNA was synthesized using SuperScript III with a 2:1 mix of oligo-dT and random hexamers. Amplification bias was assessed with a synthetic immune receptor repertoire, and residual bias was removed computationally. From the authors' description of their analysis: Raw reads were preprocessed for error removal, and CDR3 was defined according to IMGT conventions as running from the conserved cysteine to phenylalanine. Clonality was computed as 1 minus the Shannon entropy, with the entropy normalized by log2 of the number of productive unique TCRs. Whether scalp clones were CD4 or CD8 was inferred by matching scalp TCRbeta sequences against CD4 and CD8 repertoires sorted from blood. TCRdb retrieved this table from immuneACCESS and kept in-frame rearrangements only. Not all clones are present; in checked studies, unresolved V genes account for under half, and no reason is known for the remainder. That table is the source of V, J and clone size, and D and trimming were worked out from the DNA. Within this sample are 150,000 to 200,000 clones, with 55% of them counted one time only. About 4.3% of the sample is held by the ten biggest clonotypes.

The CDR3 holds 14 amino acids from the cysteine to the phenylalanine. Only the CDR3 portion is preserved as DNA: 42 bases, with reading frame beginning at the first base. The germline V gene (reference sequence) sets CDR1 to GTSNPN and CDR2 to SVGIG. Deletion took 2 bases off V and 1 base off J, with a span of 9 bases between the germline ends. Sequenced material: CD4+ T cells sorted from blood. The receptor was isolated from a human donor in good health. The chain links TRBV30 with TRBJ1-5; the D gene is unclear. CDR3 sequence: CAWSFGQSNQPQHF. The nucleotides read TGTGCCTGGAGTTTTGGGCAGAGCAATCAGCCCCAGCATTTT. The full variable domain, with segments outside the CDR3 supplied by the reference TRBV30 and TRBJ1-5 proteins, appears as SQTIHQWPATLVQPVGSPLSLECTVEGTSNPNLYWYRQAAGRGLQLLFYSVGIGQISSEVPQNLSASRPQDRQFILSSKKLLLSDSGFYLCAWSFGQSNQPQHFGDGTRLSIL.